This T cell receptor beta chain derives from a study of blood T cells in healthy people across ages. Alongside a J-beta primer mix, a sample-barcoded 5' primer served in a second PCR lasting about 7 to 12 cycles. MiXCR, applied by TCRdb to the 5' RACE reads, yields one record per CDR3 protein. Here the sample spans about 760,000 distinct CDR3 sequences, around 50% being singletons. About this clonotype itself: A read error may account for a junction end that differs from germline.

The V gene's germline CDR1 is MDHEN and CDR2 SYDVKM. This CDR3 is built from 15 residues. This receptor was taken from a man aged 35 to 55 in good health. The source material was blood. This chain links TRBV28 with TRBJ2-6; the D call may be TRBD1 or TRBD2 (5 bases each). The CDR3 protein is CAIGDGRSGANVLTF. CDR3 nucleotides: TGTGCCATCGGGGACGGACGCTCTGGAGCCAACGTCCTGACTTTC.